Listed here is a single T cell receptor beta chain. This entry comes from a study of T cells in Graves' hyperthyroidism and ophthalmopathy. Germline V gene data show CDR1 as KGHDR and CDR2 as SFDVKD. The CDR3 is 16 residues long. Trimming left V 7 bases short and J 0 bases short, with 15 bases between. Regions amplified from RNA transcripts were the TCR beta CDR3 regions. With the HTBI primer set, the TCR CDR3 went through a first round of RT-PCR. TCRdb fed the multiplex PCR reads into MiXCR, producing one record per CDR3 protein. This table holds around 350,000 distinct CDR3 sequences, roughly 25% found once.

The source is a man aged 50-59 years with Graves' hyperthyroidism. The chain recombines TRBV24-1 with TRBJ2-1; maybe TRBD1 (6 bases). The specimen was blood. The CDR3 region is CATRGSRDNSYNEQFF. The DNA for the CDR3 is TGTGCCACCAGGGGATCCCGGGACAACTCCTACAATGAGCAGTTCTTC.